This T cell receptor beta chain is drawn from a study of shared clonotypes between healthy human individuals. The study's findings and limits: Tissues were not sampled, only blood, and their repertoires likely differ. Rarefaction revealed incomplete sorted-subset sequencing despite large depth.

Details on this clone: Its antigen is unidentified.

Germline V gene data show CDR1 as SGHNT and CDR2 as YENEEA. The CDR3 has 12 amino acids. Trimming stripped 8 bases from V and 5 bases from J, with 12 bases between. Assay: immunoSEQ multiplex PCR; the TCRdb copy retains only in-frame clones and omits some. Of about 680,000 clones in the sample, about two thirds were seen once. This chain connects TRBV11-3 to TRBJ2-5; TRBD1 or TRBD2 may be the D gene (5 bases each). This clonotype was obtained from a woman in her 30s in good health. The material sequenced was memory CD4+ T cells sorted from blood. Regarding subset: CD45RA-negative fraction. In DNA form, the CDR3 reads TGTGCCAGCGGAATGGGGGACGAGACCCAGTACTTC. It codes for CASGMGDETQYF.